The clone carrying this T cell receptor (beta chain) appeared a few times. The antigen is not known. These data are taken from a study of cytomegalovirus exposure and HLA in healthy donors. Study information: A preliminary data release comprised around 90 million unique TCRs obtained from HLA-typed donors. Overall study results and limits: The study designated about 180 TCR beta chains cytomegalovirus-associated.

Regarding donors, all were healthy bone marrow donors. Each donor was nominally healthy when sampled (though unrecorded immune exposures were likely). The PCR used 60 Vbeta and 13 Jbeta primers. Assay: immunoSEQ multiplex PCR; the TCRdb copy retains only in-frame clones and omits some. The sample has around 220,000 clones; about 80% are singletons. This CDR3 comprises 14 residues. V lost 6 bases to trimming and J lost 8 bases, with 17 bases between them. Germline V gene sequence: CDR1 MNHNY, CDR2 SVGAGI (reference sequence). The chain joins TRBV6-6 to TRBJ1-3; D might be TRBD1 (5 bases). The sequenced sample was PBMCs. The TCR comes from a man younger than 30 in good health and CMV-seronegative. The CDR3 is CASRGGTGGDTIYF. CDR3 bases: TGTGCCAGCAGGGGGGGGACGGGTGGGGACACCATATATTTT.